These 18 T cell receptor beta chains were sequenced from one sample in a study of shared clonotypes between healthy human individuals. Profiling relied on immunoSEQ multiplex PCR, and the TCRdb table lists in-frame clones only, not all of them. This sample has 950,000 to 1,100,000 clones; more than 65% occur once, and the top ten carry roughly 1.5%. The specimen was memory CD4+ T cells sorted from blood. Subset indicated: CD45RA-negative fraction. The receptors originated from a young man in good health.

This clone was recorded a few times. The J gene is TRBJ1-2, the V gene TRBV27, with no clear D. V shed 2 bases and J shed 2 bases, with 6 bases lying between them. Per the germline V gene, CDR1 is MNHEY and CDR2 is SMNVEV (reference sequence). This CDR3 has 13 amino acids. The CDR3 sequence is CASSLRENYGYTF. CDR3 nucleotide sequence: TGTGCCAGCAGTTTAAGGGAAAACTATGGCTACACCTTC.

This clone has a handful of counts. A single base separates this from a much larger clone, so it may be a read error. The V gene is TRBV2, the J gene TRBJ1-1, with unresolved D. The CDR3 loop spans 13 amino acids. Trimming took 6 bases from V and 0 from J, leaving 8 bases between them. Germline loops: CDR1 SNHLY, CDR2 FYNNEI. The CDR3 region has the DNA TGTGCCAGCAGGTTAGATATGAACACTGAAGCTTTCTTT. It yields the protein CASRLDMNTEAFF.

The V and J genes are TRBV12-5 and TRBJ2-7, with D tentatively TRBD2 (5 bases). V was pared by 0 bases and J by 0 bases, with 9 bases between. The CDR3 totals 15 residues. Germline CDR1 reads LGHNT; CDR2 reads FRNRAP. Written as DNA, the CDR3 is TGTGCTAGTGGTTTGGTAAGCGGCTTCTCCTACGAGCAGTACTTC. Translating gives CASGLVSGFSYEQYF.

The chain carries TRBV7-6 and TRBJ2-7, with TRBD2 identical over 11 bases. This CDR3 comprises 13 residues. Germline loops: CDR1 SGHVS, CDR2 FNYEAQ. The junction had 4 bases not matched to a gene; V was cut back by 6 bases and J by 6 bases. CDR3 bases: TGTGCCAGCAGTATAGCGGGAGGGGGCGAGCAGTACTTC. Translating gives CASSIAGGGEQYF.

J is TRBJ2-2 and V is TRBV5-1; 7 bases are shared with TRBD1. Germline V gene data show CDR1 as SGHRS and CDR2 as YFSETQ. J lost 3 bases, V lost 7 bases, and 6 bases had no gene match. The CDR3 runs to 14 residues. In nucleotides, the CDR3 is TGCGCCAGCTGGACAGGTCTGGACACCGGGGAGCTGTTTTTT. Encoded protein: CASWTGLDTGELFF. Based on the CDR3 plus reference TRBV5-1 and TRBJ2-2, the full variable domain is KAGVTQTPRYLIKTRGQQVTLSCSPISGHRSVSWYQQTPGQGLQFLFEYFSETQRNKGNFPGRFSGRQFSNSRSEMNVSTLELGDSALYLCASWTGLDTGELFFGEGSRLTVL.

The genes are TRBV7-2 and TRBJ2-1, with 9 bases matching TRBD2. With V trimmed by 2 bases and J by 7 bases, 9 bases remained unmatched. Germline CDR1 and CDR2: SGHTA and FQGNSA. The CDR3 sequence is 16 residues long. CDR3 in DNA: TGTGCCAGCAGCTTATCGGGGGCGGGAGGGCCGAATGAGCAGTTCTTC. Translated, it gives CASSLSGAGGPNEQFF.

The CDR3 region has the DNA TGTGCCAGCAATGGGTTGTCCTACGAGCAGTACTTC. It encodes CASNGLSYEQYF. The chain combines TRBV27 with TRBJ2-7, with no clear D. CDR1 is MNHEY, CDR2 SMNVEV, per germline (reference sequence). The V and J ends lost 7 bases and 1 base respectively, with 8 bases between them. The CDR3 covers 12 residues.

The chain uses TRBV5-1 and TRBJ2-2, with 9 bases matching TRBD1. Germline trimming cut 1 base from V and 5 bases from J; bases unmatched to any gene: 6. CDR1 is SGHRS and CDR2 is YFSETQ in the germline V gene. The CDR3 has 16 amino acids. The CDR3 protein is CASSLSGQGITGELFF. For the CDR3, the DNA is TGCGCCAGCAGCTTGTCAGGACAGGGGATAACCGGGGAGCTGTTTTTT.

This chain uses TRBV5-4 with TRBJ1-2; 11 positions match TRBD1. The length of the CDR3 is 16 residues. CDR1 is SGHNT, CDR2 YYREEE, per germline (reference sequence). The V segment lost 5 bases and the J segment 3 bases; nucleotides outside the gene matches: 9. The CDR3 spells CASRDRDRGFDYGYTF. CDR3 in DNA: TGTGCCAGCAGAGATAGGGACAGGGGGTTCGACTATGGCTACACCTTC.

The V and J genes are TRBV5-1 and TRBJ2-2; maybe TRBD2 (5 bases). Germline-derived CDR1 and CDR2 are SGHRS and YFSETQ. CDR3 length: 12 residues. Trimming shortened V by 0 bases and J by 13 bases, and 10 bases separated the two germline ends. The CDR3, as DNA: TGCGCCAGCAGCTTGGTACCCGGAGGGCTGTTTTTT. It yields the protein CASSLVPGGLFF.

The rearrangement uses TRBV5-5 and TRBJ1-4; a possible D gene is TRBD1 (5 bases). The CDR3 covers 15 residues. Germline CDR1 and CDR2: SGHKS and YYEKEE (reference sequence). V was shortened by 1 base and J by 8 bases, with 15 bases between the two germline ends. The DNA for the CDR3 is TGTGCCAGCAGCTTGAATGGCAGGGAAGGAGAAAAACTGTTTTTT. This codes for CASSLNGREGEKLFF.

The chain has TRBV10-3 and TRBJ1-5; D is unclear. Trimming left V 7 bases short and J 9 bases short, with 16 bases between. Germline lookup yields CDR1 ENHRY and CDR2 SYGVKD. The CDR3 sequence is 13 residues long. The CDR3 DNA is TGTGCCATCATGGCAGACCTCAATGGGCCCCAGCATTTT. This encodes CAIMADLNGPQHF.

V and J are TRBV10-3 and TRBJ2-5; no definite D call. Germline V gives CDR1 ENHRY, CDR2 SYGVKD. Between the trimmed V and J ends, which lost 3 bases and 0 bases, there was a span of 8 bases. The CDR3 is 14 amino acids. This CDR3 is CAISDTAYQETQYF. CDR3 coding DNA: TGTGCCATCAGTGATACCGCATACCAAGAGACCCAGTACTTC.

The sample holds a few counts of this clone. The genes are TRBV10-3 and TRBJ2-1; 8 positions match TRBD2. Per the germline V gene, CDR1 is ENHRY and CDR2 is SYGVKD. This CDR3 is 17 amino acids long. V trimming: 0 bases; J trimming: 6 bases; junction bases outside the gene matches: 10. The CDR3 sequence is CAISESLKGTRGNEQFF. CDR3 DNA: TGTGCCATCAGTGAGTCTTTGAAGGGGACTAGGGGCAATGAGCAGTTCTTC.

The chain joins TRBV6-5 to TRBJ2-7; TRBD2 aligns across 7 bases. V lost 5 bases and J lost 1; bases outside the gene matches: 8. Germline V gene lookup returns CDR1 MNHEY and CDR2 SVGAGI. The CDR3 spans 15 residues. The CDR3 here is CASSPRLATSYEQYF. The CDR3 DNA reads TGTGCCAGCAGTCCAAGACTAGCTACTTCCTACGAGCAGTACTTC.

The chain is built from TRBV27 and TRBJ2-4; D gene uncertain. Germline V lookup: CDR1 MNHEY, CDR2 SMNVEV (reference sequence). V was pared by 0 bases and J by 0 bases, with 6 bases between. The CDR3 sequence is 15 residues long. CDR3 DNA sequence: TGTGCCAGCAGTTTATCCTCCTTAGCCAAAAACATTCAGTACTTC. Translation: CASSLSSLAKNIQYF.

This clone appeared a single time. The chain carries TRBV11-2 and TRBJ1-2; D possibly corresponds to TRBD1 (5 bases). The CDR3 sequence is 18 residues long. Deletions cut 4 bases from V and 3 bases from J, with 24 bases between. CDR1 is SGHAT, CDR2 FQNNGV, per germline. DNA for the CDR3: TGTGCCAGCAGCTCCTTGGGAAAGGGGTATCAACTCGACTATGGCTACACCTTC. This encodes CASSSLGKGYQLDYGYTF.

The chain employs TRBV5-6 and TRBJ2-7; D remains ambiguous. The CDR3 is 13 residues long. The germline CDR1 and CDR2 sequences are SGHDT and YYEEEE. The ends were cut back, 0 bases at V and 7 bases at J, with 11 bases in the middle. The CDR3 bases are TGTGCCAGCAGCTTGGTAGGGATGGGGGAGCAGTACTTC. This translates into CASSLVGMGEQYF.